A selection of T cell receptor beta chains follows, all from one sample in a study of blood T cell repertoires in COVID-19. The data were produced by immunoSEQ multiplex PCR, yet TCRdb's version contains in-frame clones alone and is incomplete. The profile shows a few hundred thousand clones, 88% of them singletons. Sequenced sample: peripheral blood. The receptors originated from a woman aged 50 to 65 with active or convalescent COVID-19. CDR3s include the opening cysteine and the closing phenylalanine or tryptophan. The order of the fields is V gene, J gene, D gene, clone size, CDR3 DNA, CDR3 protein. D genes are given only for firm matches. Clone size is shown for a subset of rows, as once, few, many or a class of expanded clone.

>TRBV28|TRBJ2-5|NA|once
TGTGCCAGCAGTTTTTGGCAGGGTGGGCCCACACAAGAGACCCAGTACTTC
CASSFWQGGPTQETQYF
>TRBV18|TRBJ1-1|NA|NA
TGTGCCAGCTCACCAGGAGGGCAGACGAACACTGAAGCTTTCTTT
CASSPGGQTNTEAFF
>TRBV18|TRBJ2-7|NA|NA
TGTGCCAGCTCACAAAACGCAGGGGACGAGCAGTACTTC
CASSQNAGDEQYF
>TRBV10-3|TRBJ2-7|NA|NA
TGTGCCATCAGGTCTACCCTGGAGCAGTACTTC
CAIRSTLEQYF
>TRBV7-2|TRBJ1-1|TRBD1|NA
TGTGCCAGCAGCCTAGGACCCGGGACAGGGCAAACTGAAGCTTTCTTT
CASSLGPGTGQTEAFF
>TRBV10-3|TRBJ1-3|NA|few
TGTGCCATCAGTGAGACTGATTTCTCTGGAAACACCATATATTTT
CAISETDFSGNTIYF
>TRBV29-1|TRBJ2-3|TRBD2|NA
TGCAGCGTTGGAACACCCGGGGGGGGCACAGATACGCAGTATTTT
CSVGTPGGGTDTQYF
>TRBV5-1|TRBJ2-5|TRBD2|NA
TGCGCCAGCAGCCGAACTAGCGGGGGGGCCCGGAAGCAAGAGACCCAGTACTTC
CASSRTSGGARKQETQYF
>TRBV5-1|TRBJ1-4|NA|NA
TGCGCCAGCAGCTTGGGCGGGACCACAAATGAAAAACTGTTTTTT
CASSLGGTTNEKLFF
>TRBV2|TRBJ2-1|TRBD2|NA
TGTGCCAGCAGTGAGGCTAGCGGGGGGGTTTACAATGAGCAGTTCTTC
CASSEASGGVYNEQFF
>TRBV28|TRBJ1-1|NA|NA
TGTGCCAGCAGTTTTGAGAAGAACAGGGTAAACACTGAAGCTTTCTTT
CASSFEKNRVNTEAFF
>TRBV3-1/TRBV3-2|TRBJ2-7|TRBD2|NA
TGTGCCAGCAGCCGACAAATGAGCGGGAGGTTTGGCTACGAGCAGTACTTC
CASSRQMSGRFGYEQYF
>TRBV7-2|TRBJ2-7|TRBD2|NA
TGTGCCAGCAGCGCACAAAGCGGGGGTAGCTACGAGCAGTACTTC
CASSAQSGGSYEQYF
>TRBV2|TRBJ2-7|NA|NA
TGTGCCAGCAGTCCACTCGGCGGGGCGGGGGAGCAGTACTTC
CASSPLGGAGEQYF
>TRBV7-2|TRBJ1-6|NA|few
TGTGCCAGCAGCTTAGAAGACAGACCTAATTCACCCCTCCACTTT
CASSLEDRPNSPLHF
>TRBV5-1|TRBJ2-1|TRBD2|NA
TGCGCCAGCAGCTTATACGGACTAGGAGGTTCGAATGAGCAGTTCTTC
CASSLYGLGGSNEQFF
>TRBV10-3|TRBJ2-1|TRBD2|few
TGTGCCATCTCTAGCGGGGGGCCTTCCTACAATGAGCAGTTCTTC
CAISSGGPSYNEQFF
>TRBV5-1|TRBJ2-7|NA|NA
TGCGCCAGCAGCTTGGCCCTGGGGGGGCCCTACGAGCAGTACTTC
CASSLALGGPYEQYF
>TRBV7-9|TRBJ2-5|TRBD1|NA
TGTGCCAGCAGCTTGACAGGGTCGGAGACCCAGTACTTC
CASSLTGSETQYF
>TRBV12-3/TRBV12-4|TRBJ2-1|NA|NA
TGTGCCAGCTGCCCTCACCACTCCAATGAGCAGTTCTTC
CASCPHHSNEQFF
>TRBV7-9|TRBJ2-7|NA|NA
TGTGCCAGCAGTGAGGGGGCCTACGAGCAGTACTTC
CASSEGAYEQYF
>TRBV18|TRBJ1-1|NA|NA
TGTGCCAGCTCACCATCAGGGCGGAACACTGAAGCTTTCTTT
CASSPSGRNTEAFF
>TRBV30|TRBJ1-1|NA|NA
TGTGCCTGGAGTGTACTGGGAACGGGAACTGAAGCTTTCTTT
CAWSVLGTGTEAFF
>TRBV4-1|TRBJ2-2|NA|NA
TGCGCCAGCAGCCAAGCCCAGGAGCTGTTTTTT
CASSQAQELFF
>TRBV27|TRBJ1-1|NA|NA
TGTGCCAGCAGTCCTAACGGTGGGGGGACTGAAGCTTTCTTT
CASSPNGGGTEAFF
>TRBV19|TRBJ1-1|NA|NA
TGTGCCAGTAGTATCACACCTTACACTGAAGCTTTCTTT
CASSITPYTEAFF
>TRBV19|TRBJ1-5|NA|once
TGTGCCGGAGGACAGAATCAGCCCCAGCATTTT
CAGGQNQPQHF
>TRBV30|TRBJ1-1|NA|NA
TGTGCCTGGAGTGTTTCAGAGAACACTGAAGCTTTCTTT
CAWSVSENTEAFF
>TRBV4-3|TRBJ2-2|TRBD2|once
TGCGCCAGCAGCCAGACTAGCGGGAGGCTTGTCGCCGGGGAGCTGTTTTTT
CASSQTSGRLVAGELFF
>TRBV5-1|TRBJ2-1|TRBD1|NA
TGCGCCAGCAGGAGGGACAGCTCCTACAATGAGCAGTTCTTC
CASRRDSSYNEQFF
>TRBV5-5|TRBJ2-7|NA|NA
TGTGCCAGCAGCTTGGGATCCCATGCGTCCTACGAGCAGTACTTC
CASSLGSHASYEQYF
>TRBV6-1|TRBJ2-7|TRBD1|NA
TGTGCCAGCAGTGAACGCTGGACAGGAGTCTACGAGCAGTACTTC
CASSERWTGVYEQYF
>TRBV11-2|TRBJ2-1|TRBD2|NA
TGTGCCAGCAGTCATGGACTAGTGGGCTCCTACAATGAGCAGTTCTTC
CASSHGLVGSYNEQFF
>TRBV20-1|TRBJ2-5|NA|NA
TGCAGTTTTTCTGTCCAAGAGACCCAGTACTTC
CSFSVQETQYF
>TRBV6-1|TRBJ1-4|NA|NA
TGTGCCAGCAGTGAAGCTTGGTACGGTTCTAATGAAAAACTGTTTTTT
CASSEAWYGSNEKLFF
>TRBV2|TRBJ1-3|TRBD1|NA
TGTGCCAGCAGTGAGTTACTCAGGGGGGCCGGAAACACCATATATTTT
CASSELLRGAGNTIYF